This entry concerns a single T cell receptor beta chain. What it binds is unknown. This specimen comes from a study of post-analysis software for immune sequencing data. Study-wide context: In terms of disease course, relapsing-remitting, secondary progressive and progressive-relapsing multiple sclerosis were included.

Study-level results: Multiple sclerosis patients showed significantly lower normalized Chao1 diversity than controls did. Five TRBV segments, including TRBV5-6, TRBV5-1 and TRBV20-1, were more frequent in patients than controls. Strong co-clustering by F measure linked samples that shared a preparation batch.

Carried by the TCR beta cDNA libraries were unique molecular identifiers. When about 0.95 to 10 million T cells were used, they gave about 550,000 cDNA molecules. TCRdb recomputed calls from the PCR reads with MiXCR, one row per CDR3 protein. The data contain under 200,000 distinct CDR3 sequences, 29% of them singletons. Unmatched junction bases numbered 5, after V lost 2 bases and J lost 0 bases. Per germline, CDR1 MDHEN and CDR2 SYDVKM. The CDR3 consists of 19 residues. The sample was blood. This chain connects TRBV28 to TRBJ2-1, with 15 positions matching TRBD2. The receptor was isolated from a girl aged 2 to 17 with multiple sclerosis. The CDR3 sequence is CASSLGLAGGGSSYNEQFF. For the CDR3, the DNA is TGTGCCAGCAGTTTAGGACTAGCGGGAGGGGGGAGCTCCTACAATGAGCAGTTCTTC.